The present entry profiles one TCR beta chain with its context. Its antigen is not identified. Germline CDR1 reads MDHEN; CDR2 reads SYDVKM. Trimming took off 6 bases at V and 2 bases at J, with 8 bases between the two ends. The CDR3 length is 12 residues. The data were obtained in a study of CD8+ T cells in alopecia areata. General study results and limits: For patients receiving tofacitinib, scalp clonality and expanded CD8+ clones among the top 100 significantly decreased.

RNA extraction and reverse transcription yielded cDNA as sequencing template. Produced via immunoSEQ multiplex PCR; TCRdb's table is partial and in-frame only. This table has roughly 190,000 clones, approximately 60% appearing once. The treatment is: oral pan-JAK inhibitor, 5-10 mg twice daily. Sequenced material: CD4+ T cells sorted from blood, taken at week 4, from a patient treated with tofacitinib. The TCR comes from a human donor with alopecia areata. The chain carries TRBV28 and TRBJ2-7; D might be TRBD1 or TRBD2, each matching 5 bases. The DNA of the CDR3 is TGTGCCAGCAGCGAGGGGACCTACGAGCAGTACTTC. Its translation: CASSEGTYEQYF.